A single sample gave rise to the 10 T cell receptor beta chains below, sequenced in a study of OX40 agonist ivuxolimab in advanced cancers. The assay was immunoSEQ multiplex PCR, and TCRdb's table has in-frame clones only and misses some. In the table there are roughly 76,000 clones, more than 85% of which are singletons. Material: CD4+ or CD8+ T cells sorted from blood, obtained in a trial of the OX40 agonist ivuxolimab. The receptors were gathered from an adult with an advanced solid tumor such as melanoma, head and neck, liver or kidney cancer.

This rearrangement joins TRBV5-4 to TRBJ2-4; D call uncertain. Germline V CDR1 and CDR2: SGHNT, YYREEE (reference sequence). The CDR3 has 12 residues. The V and J ends lost 0 bases and 15 bases respectively, with 13 bases between them. The CDR3 bases are TGTGCCAGCAGCTTGGACTCTCTTAGGCCGTACTTC. This translates into CASSLDSLRPYF. Based on the CDR3 plus reference TRBV5-4 and TRBJ2-4, the full variable domain is ETGVTQSPTHLIKTRGQQVTLRCSSQSGHNTVSWYQQALGQGPQFIFQYYREEENGRGNFPPRFSGLQFPNYSSELNVNALELDDSALYLCASSLDSLRPYFGAGTRLSVL.

The chain links TRBV12-5 to TRBJ2-4, with D possibly being TRBD1 or TRBD2 (6 bases each). The germline V gene encodes CDR1 LGHNT and CDR2 FRNRAP. The CDR3 extends over 17 amino acids. Trimming stripped 1 base from V and 3 bases from J, with 16 bases between. DNA for the CDR3: TGTGCTAGTGGTTTGGACCCAGGGGTGGGGGGCAAAAACATTCAGTACTTC. Protein product: CASGLDPGVGGKNIQYF.

This chain joins TRBV6-5 and TRBJ1-3; 7 bases fit TRBD1. CDR3 length: 14 residues. Germline V gives CDR1 MNHEY, CDR2 SVGAGI. The CDR3 sequence is CATGQPRSGNTIYF. The CDR3 DNA reads as TGTGCAACGGGACAGCCTCGCTCTGGAAACACCATATATTTT.

The rearrangement joins TRBV4-2 to TRBJ2-5, with D possibly matching TRBD2 (6 bases). CDR1 is LGHNA, CDR2 YNFKEQ, per germline. V lost 0 bases, J lost 2 bases, and 10 bases lay in between. The CDR3 sequence is 15 residues long. In DNA, the CDR3 is TGTGCCAGCAGCCAAGACTCTAGCGTTCAAGAGACCCAGTACTTC. Amino acids: CASSQDSSVQETQYF.

This chain uses TRBV28 with TRBJ2-7; TRBD1 aligns across 8 bases. Trimming removed 5 bases from V and 0 bases from J; junction bases left unmatched: 6. Germline V gene sequence: CDR1 MDHEN, CDR2 SYDVKM. The CDR3 runs 15 residues. CDR3 region: CASSEGQVSSYEQYF. CDR3 bases: TGTGCCAGCAGTGAGGGACAGGTGAGCTCCTACGAGCAGTACTTC.

Only a few counts were recorded for this clone. The chain carries TRBV18 and TRBJ1-1, with TRBD1 matching 7 bases. The CDR3 has 15 amino acids. V lost 5 bases, J lost 4 bases, and 10 bases stayed unmatched. The germline gives CDR1 KGHSH, CDR2 LQKENI. Written as DNA, the CDR3 is TGTGCCAGCTCAGCAAAGGGGGCTGGTGGCACTGAAGCTTTCTTT. Translating gives CASSAKGAGGTEAFF. Together with reference TRBV18 and TRBJ1-1, the CDR3 gives the full variable domain: NAGVMQNPRHLVRRRGQEARLRCSPMKGHSHVYWYRQLPEEGLKFMVYLQKENIIDESGMPKERFSAEFPKEGPSILRIQQVVRGDSAAYFCASSAKGAGGTEAFFGQGTRLTVV.

The chain couples TRBV7-2 to TRBJ2-5, with 9 bases lining up with TRBD1. CDR3 length: 16 residues. J was trimmed by 1 base and V by 5 bases; bases with no gene match: 8. Looked up from germline, CDR1 is SGHTA and CDR2 is FQGNSA. The CDR3 coding sequence is TGTGCCAGCAGCCTACTCGGACAGGGGAGCCAAGAGACCCAGTACTTC. Its translation is CASSLLGQGSQETQYF.

The chain is built from TRBV30 and TRBJ2-3; D is perhaps TRBD1 (5 bases). The length of the CDR3 is 15 residues. Between the trimmed V and J ends, which lost 2 bases and 2 bases, there was a span of 14 bases. Germline CDR1 and CDR2: GTSNPN and SVGIG (reference sequence). For the CDR3, the DNA is TGTGCCTGGAGTAAAGGGGTGGGATACACAGATACGCAGTATTTT. This gives the protein CAWSKGVGYTDTQYF.

This chain connects TRBV18 to TRBJ2-5; TRBD2 aligns across 7 bases. Gene TRBJ2-7 matches the end of the DNA better, so the J call may be wrong. In germline, CDR1 is KGHSH, CDR2 LQKENI. The CDR3 extends over 16 amino acids. The CDR3 DNA reads TGTGCCAGCTCAGGAGGGAGGCAGCGGGGACCCTACGAGCAGTACTTC. Residues: CASSGGRQRGPYEQYF.

The CDR3 loop reads CARSFRDPNQPQHF. The CDR3 DNA reads TGTGCCAGAAGTTTCCGGGACCCCAATCAGCCCCAGCATTTT. The genes are TRBV5-3 and TRBJ1-5; weak D call: TRBD1 (5 bases). TRBV5-3 is classed as an ORF, of uncertain function. Trimming removed 5 bases at V and 3 bases at J, with 12 bases between. This CDR3 has 14 residues.